The clone carrying this T cell receptor beta chain was counted once. These data originate in a study of blood T cell repertoires in COVID-19. Study-level information: Specimens from acute and convalescent COVID-19 originated in the United States, Italy and Spain. The cDNA or gDNA used as material had been derived from T cells, B-cell-depleted T cells, or PBMCs.

Clones were sequenced by immunoSEQ multiplex PCR, and TCRdb holds only the in-frame ones, with some missing. This table holds around 68,000 clones, roughly 89% found once. The V gene's germline CDR1 is LNHNV and CDR2 YYDKDF (reference sequence). V lost 3 bases, J lost 7 bases, and 16 bases lay in between. This CDR3 is 16 amino acids long. The clonotype comes from a man in his forties or fifties with active COVID-19. The V and J genes are TRBV15 and TRBJ1-6, with a tentative D call TRBD1 (6 bases). Sequences were obtained from peripheral blood. The CDR3 bases are TGTGCCACCAGCAGGTGGGTCGGGACACAGAATTCACCCCTCCACTTT. Translating gives CATSRWVGTQNSPLHF.